The 17 T cell receptor beta chains below were found in one sample sequenced in a study of cytomegalovirus exposure and HLA in healthy donors. It was with 60 Vbeta and 13 Jbeta primers that the PCR ran. TCRdb's copy holds only in-frame clones and misses some; the assay was immunoSEQ multiplex PCR. The sample has 100,000 to 150,000 clones, almost 80% seen once; the top ten hold around 1.6%. The sequenced sample was PBMCs. Source of these receptors: a female donor in good health and CMV-seronegative.

This rearrangement joins TRBV12-5 to TRBJ2-2, with 9 nucleotides matching TRBD2. The CDR3 has 16 residues. Germline V gives CDR1 LGHNT, CDR2 FRNRAP. The V gene end was trimmed by 5 bases and the J gene end by 6 bases; junction bases not matched to a gene: 10. This CDR3 is CASGHAGGRAPGELFF. The CDR3 nucleotides are TGTGCTAGTGGTCACGCGGGCGGGAGGGCCCCCGGGGAGCTGTTTTTT.

The J gene is TRBJ2-2, the V gene TRBV7-8, with a possible D match to TRBD2 (5 bases). This CDR3 contains 15 residues. Germline CDR1 is SGHVS and CDR2 is FQNEAQ. Deletions cut 1 base from V and 3 bases from J, with 9 bases between. This CDR3 reads CASSLGTLYTGELFF. For the CDR3, the DNA is TGTGCCAGCAGCTTAGGGACTCTCTACACCGGGGAGCTGTTTTTT.

This sequence joins TRBV10-3 and TRBJ1-2; TRBD1 aligns across 7 bases. V dropped 8 bases and J dropped 1; count of bases not matched to a gene: 7. The CDR3 contains 14 residues. CDR1 is ENHRY and CDR2 is SYGVKD in the germline V gene. Here the CDR3 DNA reads TGTGCCATCGGGGCGGGACAGCTTAACTATGGCTACACCTTC. Amino acids: CAIGAGQLNYGYTF.

This clone was seen a handful of times. V and J are TRBV5-5 and TRBJ1-5; D is perhaps TRBD1 (6 bases). V was trimmed by 5 bases and J by 6 bases, leaving 18 bases between them. The germline V gene has CDR1 SGHKS and CDR2 YYEKEE (reference sequence). The CDR3 spans 15 residues. In nucleotides, the CDR3 is TGTGCCAGCAGTTTCGGGACCTCAGGGGTTCAGCCCCAGCATTTT. It codes for CASSFGTSGVQPQHF.

The J gene is TRBJ2-7, the V gene TRBV28, with D perhaps TRBD1 (6 bases). The CDR3 contains 13 residues. Germline V gene data show CDR1 as MDHEN and CDR2 as SYDVKM. Between the trimmed V and J ends, which lost 7 bases and 1 base, there was a span of 11 bases. The CDR3 loop reads CASNMQGSYEQYF. CDR3 DNA: TGTGCCAGCAACATGCAGGGGTCCTACGAGCAGTACTTC.

The chain employs TRBV28 and TRBJ2-7; D might be TRBD2 (6 bases). V dropped 7 bases and J dropped 2 bases, with 15 bases sitting between them. The CDR3 spans 14 residues. Germline V lookup: CDR1 MDHEN, CDR2 SYDVKM. In nucleotides, the CDR3 is TGTGCCAGCACCATGGAGGGACTTCCCTACGAGCAGTACTTC. The encoded protein is CASTMEGLPYEQYF.

V is TRBV6-5 and J is TRBJ2-2; TRBD2 matches at 9 bases. Trimming cost V 6 bases and J 3 bases; bases outside gene matches: 5. Germline loops: CDR1 MNHEY, CDR2 SVGAGI. The CDR3 contains 15 residues. The CDR3 is CASRKLAGDTGELFF. CDR3 DNA: TGTGCCAGCAGGAAATTAGCGGGAGACACCGGGGAGCTGTTTTTT.

The chain has TRBV5-6 and TRBJ1-1, with 9 bases identical to TRBD1. Germline CDR1 is SGHDT and CDR2 is YYEEEE. This CDR3 spans 15 amino acids. V lost 3 bases, J lost 4 bases, and 7 bases stayed unmatched. The CDR3 here is CASSWAGTGPTEAFF. CDR3 in DNA: TGTGCCAGCAGCTGGGCCGGGACAGGGCCCACTGAAGCTTTCTTT.

The chain carries TRBV5-4 and TRBJ2-5; 13 bases are shared with TRBD2. The germline CDR1 and CDR2 sequences are SGHNT and YYREEE (reference sequence). The V and J ends lost 5 bases and 2 bases, in that order; junction bases with no gene match: 6. The CDR3 has 16 amino acids. The CDR3: CASRATTSGRQETQYF. In nucleotides, the CDR3 is TGTGCCAGCAGGGCAACGACTAGCGGGAGGCAAGAGACCCAGTACTTC.

V usage is TRBV7-2 and J usage is TRBJ2-7; 8 bases fit TRBD1. Germline values: CDR1 SGHTA, CDR2 FQGNSA. V lost 4 bases and J lost 0; bases outside the gene matches: 5. There are 15 residues in the CDR3. The chain's CDR3 is CASSSSGQVSYEQYF. The CDR3 DNA sequence: TGTGCCAGCAGCTCGTCGGGACAGGTCTCCTACGAGCAGTACTTC.

The chain joins TRBV15 to TRBJ1-4; 10 bases align to TRBD1. The germline CDR1 and CDR2 sequences are LNHNV and YYDKDF (reference sequence). V shed 5 bases, J shed 8 bases, and the junction held 11 bases outside the gene matches. This CDR3 region has 16 residues. CDR3 coding DNA: TGTGCCACCAGCGGCTCCGGGACAGGGGCCGGGGAAAAACTGTTTTTT. Its protein product is CATSGSGTGAGEKLFF.

The chain uses TRBV7-9 and TRBJ2-1; 7 nucleotides line up with TRBD2. There are 15 residues in the CDR3. Per the germline V gene, CDR1 is SEHNR and CDR2 is FQNEAQ (reference sequence). V was pared by 5 bases and J by 8 bases, with 12 bases of the junction left unmatched. CDR3 region: CASSPGLEMRDEQFF. CDR3 coding DNA: TGTGCCAGCAGCCCAGGACTAGAAATGAGGGATGAGCAGTTCTTC.

The chain couples TRBV18 to TRBJ2-7; possible D gene TRBD2, 5 bases. This CDR3 region has 16 residues. The germline V gene encodes CDR1 KGHSH and CDR2 LQKENI. Trimming took off 4 bases at V and 5 bases at J, with 21 bases between the two ends. The CDR3 is CASSRKPRAGPHEQYF. In DNA, the CDR3 is TGTGCCAGCTCACGTAAACCCCGCGCGGGCCCCCACGAGCAGTACTTC.

This sequence joins TRBV27 and TRBJ2-5; no reliable D call. The V end was cut by 3 bases, the J end by 6 bases, with 14 bases between. There are 14 residues in the CDR3. Germline V gene lookup returns CDR1 MNHEY and CDR2 SMNVEV (reference sequence). Here the CDR3 DNA reads TGTGCCAGCAGTTTGACGTATCTTGGGCAGACCCAGTACTTC. It encodes CASSLTYLGQTQYF.

This chain links TRBV7-2 with TRBJ1-3; 9 nucleotides match TRBD1. Germline V gene data show CDR1 as SGHTA and CDR2 as FQGNSA. The CDR3 spans 16 residues. The V segment lost 2 bases and the J segment 8 bases; nucleotides outside the gene matches: 10. The CDR3 nucleotides read TGTGCCAGCAGCTTATTAGGGACAGGGATAAGAGACACCATATATTTT. It yields the protein CASSLLGTGIRDTIYF.

As DNA, the CDR3 is TGTGCCAGCAGTTTATCGGGACAGGGGAAGGGCTACACCTTC. It codes for CASSLSGQGKGYTF. V and J are TRBV27 and TRBJ1-2, with 10 bases matching TRBD1. J gave up 8 bases and V 0 bases, and 3 bases lay outside the gene matches. Germline V lookup: CDR1 MNHEY, CDR2 SMNVEV (reference sequence). The CDR3 length is 14 residues.

The V call is TRBV11-2, the J call TRBJ2-7; 14 bases are shared with TRBD2. Per the germline V gene, CDR1 is SGHAT and CDR2 is FQNNGV. The V segment lost 5 bases and the J segment 0 bases; nucleotides outside the gene matches: 9. The CDR3 runs 18 residues. CDR3 region: CASSLGGTSGGRSYEQYF. The CDR3 DNA reads as TGTGCCAGCAGCCTTGGTGGGACTAGCGGGGGACGCTCCTACGAGCAGTACTTC.